The next 10 T cell receptor beta chains were all read from a single sample in a study of blood T cell repertoires in COVID-19. Profiling relied on immunoSEQ multiplex PCR, and the TCRdb table lists in-frame clones only, not all of them. In the table there are about 180,000 clones, nearly 80% of which are singletons. Sequences were obtained from PBMCs or T cells enriched from blood (not recorded which). The origin of the receptors is a man aged 55-75 years who had been exposed to COVID-19.

V gene TRBV10-3 combines with J gene TRBJ2-7, with unresolved D. CDR1 is ENHRY, CDR2 SYGVKD, per germline. CDR3 length: 13 residues. The V and J ends lost 3 bases and 4 bases respectively, with 10 bases between them. The CDR3 here is CAISDIARYEQYF. CDR3 in DNA: TGTGCCATCAGTGATATTGCCCGGTACGAGCAGTACTTC.

CDR3 protein: CSVALLARESREQFF. The DNA of the CDR3 is TGCAGCGTCGCCTTACTAGCCCGGGAGTCAAGGGAGCAGTTCTTC. This chain joins TRBV29-1 and TRBJ2-1, with D tentatively TRBD2 (6 bases). The CDR3 loop spans 15 amino acids. Per the germline V gene, CDR1 is SQVTM and CDR2 is ANQGSEA. V was clipped by 6 bases and J by 10 bases, with 25 bases between them.

This chain links TRBV5-1 with TRBJ2-1; 11 nucleotides line up with TRBD2. The J segment lost 0 bases and the V segment lost 4 bases, leaving 3 bases of the junction unmatched. Germline lookup yields CDR1 SGHRS and CDR2 YFSETQ. This CDR3 is built from 16 residues. The CDR3 spells CASSGGLAVSYNEQFF. The CDR3 DNA reads as TGCGCCAGCAGCGGGGGACTAGCGGTCTCCTACAATGAGCAGTTCTTC.

This sequence joins TRBV29-1 and TRBJ2-7; possibly TRBD1 for D (6 bases). CDR1 is SQVTM, CDR2 ANQGSEA, per germline. The CDR3 consists of 13 residues. V lost 6 bases, J lost 9 bases, and 21 bases lay in between. In DNA, the CDR3 is TGCAGCGTACAATCCGGGACATTTGTTGGGCAGTACTTC. The encoded protein is CSVQSGTFVGQYF.

The rearrangement joins TRBV9 to TRBJ2-7; 10 nucleotides agree with TRBD2. CDR3 length: 17 amino acids. Germline V CDR1 and CDR2: SGDLS, YYNGEE. Losses at the gene ends were 2 bases for V and 0 bases for J; bases not matched to a gene: 8. CDR3 coding DNA: TGTGCCAGCAGCGTCAGCCCCGGGACTAGCGCCTCCTACGAGCAGTACTTC. Amino acid sequence: CASSVSPGTSASYEQYF.

The V call is TRBV28, the J call TRBJ2-7; 8 bases match TRBD2. Germline V gene lookup returns CDR1 MDHEN and CDR2 SYDVKM. Trimming removed 7 bases from V and 6 bases from J; junction bases left unmatched: 8. The CDR3 is made up of 13 amino acids. CDR3: CASTGGWNSEQYF. The CDR3 nucleotides are TGTGCCAGCACGGGGGGGTGGAACAGCGAGCAGTACTTC.

CDR3 protein: CASSRTGVGDNQPQHF. The CDR3 region has the DNA TGTGCCAGTAGTAGGACAGGGGTGGGGGACAATCAGCCCCAGCATTTT. The V and J genes are TRBV19 and TRBJ1-5; 9 bases are a match to TRBD1. V shed 4 bases and J 3 bases; nucleotides not matched to a gene: 7. Germline CDR1 reads LNHDA; CDR2 reads SQIVND (reference sequence). CDR3 length: 16 residues.

J is TRBJ1-4 and V is TRBV19; D remains ambiguous. Trimming removed 3 bases at V and 4 bases at J, with 18 bases between. CDR3 length: 17 residues. CDR1 LNHDA and CDR2 SQIVND come from the germline V gene (reference sequence). CDR3 DNA sequence: TGTGCCAGTAGTATCTCTTCCACTCGGGTATATAATGAAAAACTGTTTTTT. It specifies CASSISSTRVYNEKLFF.

This chain's CDR3 is CASSPLAGVRDTQYF. DNA for the CDR3: TGTGCCAGCTCACCTCTAGCGGGAGTAAGAGATACGCAGTATTTT. V usage is TRBV18 and J usage is TRBJ2-3; TRBD2 agrees at 10 bases. Trimming cost V 3 bases and J 5 bases; bases outside gene matches: 5. CDR3 length equals 15 residues. Germline V gene sequence: CDR1 KGHSH, CDR2 LQKENI.

The chain is built from TRBV19 and TRBJ2-1, with TRBD1 as a possible D gene (6 bases). CDR3 length: 13 amino acids. Germline lookup yields CDR1 LNHDA and CDR2 SQIVND (reference sequence). The germline V and J ends were trimmed by 7 bases and 10 bases, with 17 bases remaining between them. The CDR3 nucleotides read TGTGCCAGTACGTCTGACAGGCGACGGGAGCAGTTCTTC. Translation: CASTSDRRREQFF.